This record concerns one T cell receptor beta chain sequence. The antigen is not known. The sample originates from a study of long-term antiretroviral therapy in people with HIV. For the study at large: Of all samples, the earliest predate the 2015 immediate-ART recommendation by about a decade.

CDR3 length equals 16 residues. Germline loops: CDR1 SGHNT, CDR2 YYREEE (reference sequence). The V end lost 4 bases, the J end lost 4 bases, and 15 bases lay between the germline ends. Investigators performed immunoSEQ version v3.0 at survey level. Measured with immunoSEQ multiplex PCR; TCRdb has only the in-frame clones, and not every one. The table records roughly 20,000 clones, 80% of them present only once. Study-level results: Whereas controls had wider CDR3 length ranges, HIV repertoires had narrower ones.

The gene calls are TRBV5-4 and TRBJ2-6; a possible D gene is TRBD1 (6 bases). The source of this sequence is a woman aged 40 to 50 with HIV. The material sequenced was unsorted PBMCs, taken 0.2 years after starting antiretroviral therapy. The CDR3 DNA follows: TGTGCCAGCAGCAACACCAACAGGGCAGGGGCCAACGTCCTGACTTTC. Protein: CASSNTNRAGANVLTF.